This T cell receptor beta chain originates from a study of early T cells in non-severe SARS-CoV-2 infection. The study, taken as a whole, reports: Anti-spike CD8 responses were favored by VDJdb matching, which missed private and CD4 specificities.

Germline CDR1 reads SQVTM; CDR2 reads ANQGSEA. CDR3 length equals 13 residues. The V end lost 2 bases, the J end lost 5 bases, and 13 bases lay between the germline ends. TCRdb reprocessed the 5' RACE reads with MiXCR, giving one entry per CDR3 protein. The sample has around 92,000 distinct CDR3 sequences; about 11% are singletons. This clonotype was picked up a small number of times. Its antigen is undetermined. Sequencing was performed on whole blood. V is TRBV29-1 and J is TRBJ2-7; D is undetermined. The source of this sequence is an adult who was a healthcare worker with PCR-confirmed SARS-CoV-2 infection or an uninfected control (not recorded which). CDR3 sequence reads: CSVEIGTKNEQYF. Written as DNA, the CDR3 is TGCAGCGTTGAAATAGGAACTAAAAACGAGCAGTACTTC.